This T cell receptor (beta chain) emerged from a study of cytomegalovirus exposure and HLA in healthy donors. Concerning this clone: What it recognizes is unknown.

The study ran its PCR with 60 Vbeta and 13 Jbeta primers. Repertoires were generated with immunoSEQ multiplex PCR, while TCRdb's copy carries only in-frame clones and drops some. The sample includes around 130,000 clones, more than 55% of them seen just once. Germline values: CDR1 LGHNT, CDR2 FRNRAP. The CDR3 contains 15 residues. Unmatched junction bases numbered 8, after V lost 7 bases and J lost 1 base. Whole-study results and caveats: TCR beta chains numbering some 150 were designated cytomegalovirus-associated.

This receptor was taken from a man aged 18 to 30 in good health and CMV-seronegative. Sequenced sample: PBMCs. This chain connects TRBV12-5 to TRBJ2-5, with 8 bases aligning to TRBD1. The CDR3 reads CASASDRDFQETQYF. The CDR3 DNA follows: TGTGCTAGTGCCTCGGACAGGGATTTCCAAGAGACCCAGTACTTC.